Listed below are T cell receptor beta chains from one sample, sequenced in a study of OX40 agonist ivuxolimab in advanced cancers. Method: immunoSEQ multiplex PCR; TCRdb's copy keeps in-frame clones and lacks some. The data contain about 110,000 clones, under 95% of them singletons. This sample comprised CD4+ or CD8+ T cells sorted from blood, obtained in a trial of the OX40 agonist ivuxolimab. These receptors all stem from an adult with an advanced solid tumor such as melanoma, head and neck, liver or kidney cancer. CDR3s include the opening cysteine and the closing phenylalanine or tryptophan. Fields, in order: CDR3 DNA, CDR3 protein, J gene, clone size, V gene, D gene. A D gene is named only where the DNA matches it firmly. The size of a clone is reported for some rows only, either as once, few or many, or as a class for expanded clones.

CDR3nt: TGTGCCAGCAGCTTGGTGGTGACTAGCGGGAACACCGGGGAGCTGTTTTTT
CDR3aa: CASSLVVTSGNTGELFF
j_gene: TRBJ2-2
abundance: NA
v_gene: TRBV5-4
d_gene: TRBD2

CDR3nt: TGTGCCAGCAGTGAAATAGATACGCAGTATTTT
CDR3aa: CASSEIDTQYF
j_gene: TRBJ2-3
abundance: once
v_gene: TRBV6-1
d_gene: NA

CDR3nt: TGTGCCAGCAGCCCGTCCTCCGAGGAGCAGTTCTTC
CDR3aa: CASSPSSEEQFF
j_gene: TRBJ2-1
abundance: NA
v_gene: TRBV11-1
d_gene: NA

CDR3nt: TGTGCCAGCTCACCACCCCAGGCAGGTTCCTACGAGCAGTACTTC
CDR3aa: CASSPPQAGSYEQYF
j_gene: TRBJ2-7
abundance: NA
v_gene: TRBV18
d_gene: NA

CDR3nt: TGTGCCAGCAGCTTCGGACAGGTCTCCTACGAGCAGTACTTC
CDR3aa: CASSFGQVSYEQYF
j_gene: TRBJ2-7
abundance: NA
v_gene: TRBV5-6
d_gene: TRBD1

CDR3nt: TGTGCCAGCAGCTTACAGGGGATAACTAACTATGGCTACACCTTC
CDR3aa: CASSLQGITNYGYTF
j_gene: TRBJ1-2
abundance: NA
v_gene: TRBV5-4
d_gene: TRBD1

CDR3nt: TGTGCCAGCAGTCCCCGACAGGGTACCGACACTGAAGCTTTCTTT
CDR3aa: CASSPRQGTDTEAFF
j_gene: TRBJ1-1
abundance: NA
v_gene: TRBV6-1
d_gene: TRBD1

CDR3nt: TGTGCCAGCAGCCCAAGGGCAGGGGCATTGTACAGTGAGCAGTTCTTC
CDR3aa: CASSPRAGALYSEQFF
j_gene: TRBJ2-1
abundance: NA
v_gene: TRBV7-3
d_gene: NA

CDR3nt: TGCAGCGTTGACACGGGCAGGGCTGGAAACACCATATATTTT
CDR3aa: CSVDTGRAGNTIYF
j_gene: TRBJ1-3
abundance: NA
v_gene: TRBV29-1
d_gene: NA

CDR3nt: TGCGCCAGCAGCCAAGTTGGGTGGGGGGAGACCCAGTACTTC
CDR3aa: CASSQVGWGETQYF
j_gene: TRBJ2-5
abundance: NA
v_gene: TRBV4-1
d_gene: NA

CDR3nt: TGTGCCAGCAGTTACCTAGCGGGGAAAATGGCAGATACGCAGTATTTT
CDR3aa: CASSYLAGKMADTQYF
j_gene: TRBJ2-3
abundance: NA
v_gene: TRBV2
d_gene: TRBD2

CDR3nt: TGTGCCAGCAGCTTAGCGTTTCACAGCCAGTTCCTGGAGCAGTACTTC
CDR3aa: CASSLAFHSQFLEQYF
j_gene: TRBJ2-7
abundance: NA
v_gene: TRBV11-2
d_gene: NA

CDR3nt: TGTGCCAGCAGCTTGTTTAGTACGCCCCTTACCTACAATGAGCAGTTCTTC
CDR3aa: CASSLFSTPLTYNEQFF
j_gene: TRBJ2-1
abundance: NA
v_gene: TRBV5-5
d_gene: NA

CDR3nt: TGTGCCAGCAGTCGAGGGGCAGGAACCACCTACGAGCAGTACTTC
CDR3aa: CASSRGAGTTYEQYF
j_gene: TRBJ2-7
abundance: NA
v_gene: TRBV7-8
d_gene: NA

CDR3nt: TGTGCCAGCAGCTTGATCGGGGATTACAATGAGCAGTTCTTC
CDR3aa: CASSLIGDYNEQFF
j_gene: TRBJ2-1
abundance: NA
v_gene: TRBV7-3
d_gene: NA

CDR3nt: TGTGCCAGCAGCTTAGCGGGCGGGGTAGGGGACGAGCAGTACTTC
CDR3aa: CASSLAGGVGDEQYF
j_gene: TRBJ2-7
abundance: NA
v_gene: TRBV7-2
d_gene: NA

CDR3nt: TGTGCCAGCAGTCGGGAATTGGGGGACACTGAAGCTTTCTTT
CDR3aa: CASSRELGDTEAFF
j_gene: TRBJ1-1
abundance: NA
v_gene: TRBV2
d_gene: NA

CDR3nt: TGTGCCGGTTGGCAGGGGGACGAAAAACTGTTTTTT
CDR3aa: CAGWQGDEKLFF
j_gene: TRBJ1-4
abundance: NA
v_gene: TRBV30
d_gene: TRBD1

CDR3nt: TGTGCCAGCAGTCCGGGGGCCCAGGGTCAGCCCCAGCATTTT
CDR3aa: CASSPGAQGQPQHF
j_gene: TRBJ1-5
abundance: NA
v_gene: TRBV11-3
d_gene: NA

CDR3nt: TGTGCCAGCAGTGAGGGTAGCGGGGGGACCACAGATACGCAGTATTTT
CDR3aa: CASSEGSGGTTDTQYF
j_gene: TRBJ2-3
abundance: NA
v_gene: TRBV25-1
d_gene: TRBD2

CDR3nt: TGTGCCAGTAGTATAGTTTTTTCGGGATTCGAGGATCAGCCCCAGCATTTT
CDR3aa: CASSIVFSGFEDQPQHF
j_gene: TRBJ1-5
abundance: NA
v_gene: TRBV19
d_gene: NA

CDR3nt: TGTGCCAGCAGTCAGAGGGACGGGCTAGAGGGCTACACCTTC
CDR3aa: CASSQRDGLEGYTF
j_gene: TRBJ1-2
abundance: once
v_gene: TRBV27
d_gene: NA

CDR3nt: TGTGCCAGCAGCGTATCCCAGGCGGCATCCACAGATACGCAGTATTTT
CDR3aa: CASSVSQAASTDTQYF
j_gene: TRBJ2-3
abundance: NA
v_gene: TRBV9
d_gene: NA

CDR3nt: TGCGCCAGCAGCTGGGGGACAGGGGAGGTCGAGCAGTACTTC
CDR3aa: CASSWGTGEVEQYF
j_gene: TRBJ2-7
abundance: NA
v_gene: TRBV5-1
d_gene: TRBD1

CDR3nt: TGTGCCAGCAGTCCAACGTCCGGGGGCGGGGAGCTGTTTTTT
CDR3aa: CASSPTSGGGELFF
j_gene: TRBJ2-2
abundance: NA
v_gene: TRBV27
d_gene: NA

CDR3nt: TGTGCCAGCAGTGAAGCTGCAGCGAACTATGGCTACACCTTC
CDR3aa: CASSEAAANYGYTF
j_gene: TRBJ1-2
abundance: NA
v_gene: TRBV6-1
d_gene: NA

CDR3nt: TGTGCCAGCAGCCCTCGGCAGGGGCCCGCCTACGAGCAGTACTTC
CDR3aa: CASSPRQGPAYEQYF
j_gene: TRBJ2-7
abundance: NA
v_gene: TRBV7-8
d_gene: NA